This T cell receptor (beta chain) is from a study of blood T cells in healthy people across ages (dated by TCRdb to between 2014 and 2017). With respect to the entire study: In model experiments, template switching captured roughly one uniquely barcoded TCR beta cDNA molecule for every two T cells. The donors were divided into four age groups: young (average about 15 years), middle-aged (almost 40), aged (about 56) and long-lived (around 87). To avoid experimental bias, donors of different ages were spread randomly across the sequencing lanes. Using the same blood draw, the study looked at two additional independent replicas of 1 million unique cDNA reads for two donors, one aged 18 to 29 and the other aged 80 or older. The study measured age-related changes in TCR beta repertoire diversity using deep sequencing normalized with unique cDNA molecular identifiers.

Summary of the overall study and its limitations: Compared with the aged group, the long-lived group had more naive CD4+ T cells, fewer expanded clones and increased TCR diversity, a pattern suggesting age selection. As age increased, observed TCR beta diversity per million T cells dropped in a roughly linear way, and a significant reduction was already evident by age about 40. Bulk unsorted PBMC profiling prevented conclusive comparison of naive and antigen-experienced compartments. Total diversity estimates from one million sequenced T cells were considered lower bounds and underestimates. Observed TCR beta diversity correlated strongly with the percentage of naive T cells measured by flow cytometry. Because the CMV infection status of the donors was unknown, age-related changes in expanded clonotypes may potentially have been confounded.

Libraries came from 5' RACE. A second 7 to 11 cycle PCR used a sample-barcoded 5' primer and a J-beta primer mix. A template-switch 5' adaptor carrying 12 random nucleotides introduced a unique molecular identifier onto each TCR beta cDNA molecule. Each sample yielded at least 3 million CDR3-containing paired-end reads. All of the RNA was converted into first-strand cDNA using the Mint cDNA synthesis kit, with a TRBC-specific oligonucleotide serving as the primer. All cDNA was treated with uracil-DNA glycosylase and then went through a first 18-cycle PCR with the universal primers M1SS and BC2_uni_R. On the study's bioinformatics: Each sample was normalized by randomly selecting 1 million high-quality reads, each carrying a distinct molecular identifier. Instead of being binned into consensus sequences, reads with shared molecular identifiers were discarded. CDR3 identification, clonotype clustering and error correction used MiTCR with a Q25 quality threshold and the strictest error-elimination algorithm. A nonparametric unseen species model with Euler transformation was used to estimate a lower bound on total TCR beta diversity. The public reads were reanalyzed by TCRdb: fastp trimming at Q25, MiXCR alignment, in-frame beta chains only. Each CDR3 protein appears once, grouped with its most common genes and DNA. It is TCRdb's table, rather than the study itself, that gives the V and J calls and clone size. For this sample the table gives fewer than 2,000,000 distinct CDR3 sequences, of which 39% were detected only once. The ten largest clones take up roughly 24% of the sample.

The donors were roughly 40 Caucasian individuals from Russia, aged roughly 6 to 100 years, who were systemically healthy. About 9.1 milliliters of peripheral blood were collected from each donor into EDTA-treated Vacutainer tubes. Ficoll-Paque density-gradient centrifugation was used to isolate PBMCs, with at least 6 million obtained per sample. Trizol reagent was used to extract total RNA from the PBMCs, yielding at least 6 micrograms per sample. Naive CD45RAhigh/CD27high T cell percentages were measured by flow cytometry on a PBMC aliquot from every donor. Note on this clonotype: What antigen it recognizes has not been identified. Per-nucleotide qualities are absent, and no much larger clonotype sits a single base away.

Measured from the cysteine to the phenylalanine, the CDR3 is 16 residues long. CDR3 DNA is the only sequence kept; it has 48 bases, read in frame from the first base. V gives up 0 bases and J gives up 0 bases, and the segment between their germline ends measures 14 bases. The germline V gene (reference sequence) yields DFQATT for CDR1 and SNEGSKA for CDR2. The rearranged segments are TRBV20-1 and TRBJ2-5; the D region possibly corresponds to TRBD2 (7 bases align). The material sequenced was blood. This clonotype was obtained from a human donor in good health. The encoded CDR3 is CSARDFRGADQETQYF. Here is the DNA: TGCAGTGCTAGAGATTTCCGGGGGGCCGACCAAGAGACCCAGTACTTC.